Shown below are 17 T cell receptor beta chains from a single sample sequenced in a study of CD8 T cells in ankylosing spondylitis. Findings and caveats of the study: Apparently characteristic of ankylosing spondylitis blood was a TCR beta motif (about 8 highly homologous variants).

Their cognate antigens are unknown. One entry per CDR3 protein results from TCRdb running MiXCR on the 5' RACE reads. The sample lists 450,000 to 550,000 distinct CDR3 sequences, roughly 5% occurring once. Sequencing was performed on blood, either unsorted or a sorted T cell fraction (not recorded which). The source of these receptors is a male donor with ankylosing spondylitis.

The CDR3 nucleotides are TGTGCCAGCAGACTTTCCCCCTCTTCTCATATCTATGGCTACACCTTC. Encoded protein: CASRLSPSSHIYGYTF. The chain carries TRBV27 and TRBJ1-2; no reliable D call. Germline CDR1 reads MNHEY; CDR2 reads SMNVEV (reference sequence). The CDR3 covers 16 residues. With 6 bases removed from V and 4 bases from J, the gap between germline ends came to 21 bases.

Ten or more counts support this clonotype. The chain recombines TRBV29-1 with TRBJ2-1; TRBD2 matches at 10 bases. The CDR3 is 17 amino acids. Germline CDR1 is SQVTM and CDR2 is ANQGSEA. The V gene end was trimmed by 0 bases and the J gene end by 1 base; junction bases not matched to a gene: 6. CDR3 in amino acids: CSVEDRASGRSYNEQFF. DNA for the CDR3: TGCAGCGTTGAAGATCGGGCTAGCGGGAGATCCTACAATGAGCAGTTCTTC.

At least ten counts were recorded for this clonotype. The chain combines TRBV20-1 with TRBJ2-2; TRBD2 matches 8 bases. CDR1 DFQATT and CDR2 SNEGSKA come from the germline V gene (reference sequence). With V trimmed by 0 bases and J by 3 bases, 9 bases remained unmatched. This CDR3 is 17 amino acids long. DNA of the CDR3: TGCAGTGCTAGAGATTTGGGTAGCGGGGTCTACACCGGGGAGCTGTTTTTT. As protein: CSARDLGSGVYTGELFF.

The chain employs TRBV7-2 and TRBJ2-1; D ambiguous. The CDR3 spans 14 residues. Germline values: CDR1 SGHTA, CDR2 FQGNSA. V lost 1 base and J lost 7, with 11 bases in between. In nucleotides, the CDR3 is TGTGCCAGCAGCTTAGGGGGTTCCTTAAATGAGCAGTTCTTC. Translation: CASSLGGSLNEQFF.

This clonotype was seen repeatedly, ten times or more. This chain connects TRBV4-2 to TRBJ2-2; weak D call: TRBD2 (5 bases). V was trimmed by 2 bases and J by 5 bases, leaving 15 bases between them. Germline CDR1 is LGHNA and CDR2 is YNFKEQ. CDR3 length equals 16 residues. The CDR3 here is CASSQTERPRTGELFF. In DNA, the CDR3 is TGTGCCAGCAGCCAAACCGAGCGGCCGCGGACCGGGGAGCTGTTTTTT.

This clonotype was recorded many times. The chain has TRBV7-2 and TRBJ2-2; D remains ambiguous. Trimming took 6 bases from V and 3 from J, leaving 8 bases between them. The CDR3 is 13 residues long. CDR1 SGHTA and CDR2 FQGNSA come from the germline V gene. CDR3 bases: TGTGCCAGCAGTATGGGTCACACCGGGGAGCTGTTTTTT. Translating it yields CASSMGHTGELFF.

This clonotype was seen ten or more times. This rearrangement joins TRBV10-3 to TRBJ2-7; the D is unclear. Germline V lookup: CDR1 ENHRY, CDR2 SYGVKD. The CDR3 runs 13 residues. The V gene lost 4 bases and the J gene lost 4 bases, with 11 bases spanning the gap. Here the CDR3 DNA reads TGTGCCATCAGTGCGGCCCATTCTTACGAGCAGTACTTC. Amino acids: CAISAAHSYEQYF.

This clonotype was counted at least ten times. The gene calls are TRBV6-5 and TRBJ1-6, with D tentatively TRBD1 (6 bases). The V gene's germline CDR1 is MNHEY and CDR2 SVGAGI. Trimming removed 2 bases at V and 8 bases at J, with 10 bases between. The CDR3 has 14 residues. The CDR3 DNA is TGTGCCAGCAGTTACGCGGGGGCGGATTCACCCCTCCACTTT. Protein product: CASSYAGADSPLHF.

This clonotype was detected ten times or more. The chain has TRBV29-1 and TRBJ2-7, with D possibly TRBD1 on 6 matching bases. CDR1 is SQVTM, CDR2 ANQGSEA, per germline. Trimming shortened V by 5 bases and J by 0 bases, and 11 bases separated the two germline ends. The CDR3 loop spans 13 amino acids. The CDR3 reads CSVNLQGSYEQYF. Here the CDR3 DNA reads TGCAGCGTTAATTTACAGGGCTCCTACGAGCAGTACTTC.

This clonotype was recorded many times. This rearrangement joins TRBV25-1 to TRBJ2-5; possibly TRBD2 for D (6 bases). V was cut by 2 bases and J by 7 bases, with 11 bases left in between. Germline lookup yields CDR1 MGHDK and CDR2 SYGVNS. The CDR3 is 13 residues long. For the CDR3, the DNA is TGTGCCAGCAGTGAACAGTCGGAGGGGACCCAGTACTTC. It translates to CASSEQSEGTQYF.

Many counts were recorded for this clonotype. The V gene is TRBV20-1, the J gene TRBJ2-2; D may correspond to TRBD1 or TRBD2 (6 bases each). Germline lookup yields CDR1 DFQATT and CDR2 SNEGSKA (reference sequence). CDR3 length: 16 residues. Trimming left V 6 bases short and J 1 base short, with 18 bases between. CDR3 sequence (DNA): TGCAGTGCCCCCCCCTCGGGGGCGAGGAACACCGGGGAGCTGTTTTTT. Encoded protein: CSAPPSGARNTGELFF.

This clonotype was seen ten or more times. This chain connects TRBV6-2 or TRBV6-3 to TRBJ1-2, with D possibly being TRBD1 (6 bases). This CDR3 is built from 17 residues. CDR1 and CDR2 (germline): MNHEY, SVGEGT. With 6 bases removed from V and 4 bases from J, the gap between germline ends came to 24 bases. The CDR3 loop reads CASRPGGRTVEAYGYTF. The CDR3 nucleotides read TGTGCCAGCAGACCGGGTGGTCGGACAGTCGAAGCCTATGGCTACACCTTC.

This clonotype was counted many times. The junction does not match germline at one end; this may be a read error. The CDR3 loop is CASSVADPNEKLFF. DNA for the CDR3: TGTGCCAGCAGCGTAGCGGACCCTAATGAAAAACTGTTTTTT. The chain is built from TRBV7-2 and TRBJ1-4, with unresolved D. This CDR3 is built from 14 residues. The germline gives CDR1 SGHTA, CDR2 FQGNSA.

This clonotype was seen many times. The CDR3 loop is CASSFDGGPTGELFF. DNA for the CDR3: TGCGCCAGCAGCTTCGATGGAGGTCCCACCGGGGAGCTGTTTTTT. The chain recombines TRBV5-1 with TRBJ2-2; possibly TRBD2 for D (5 bases). The V end was cut by 2 bases, the J end by 4 bases, with 12 bases between. In germline, CDR1 is SGHRS, CDR2 YFSETQ. The CDR3 is 15 amino acids.

This clonotype has more than one count but fewer than ten. The CDR3 DNA follows: TGTGCCAGTAGTATCGGGCCGCTCCCCTACGAGCAGTACTTC. Protein: CASSIGPLPYEQYF. The genes are TRBV19 and TRBJ2-7; D uncertain. Trimming left V 3 bases short and J 2 bases short, with 11 bases between. Germline CDR1 and CDR2: LNHDA and SQIVND (reference sequence). CDR3 length equals 14 residues.

This clonotype was seen many times. The chain carries TRBV20-1 and TRBJ2-2; 7 positions agree with TRBD2. CDR1 is DFQATT and CDR2 is SNEGSKA in the germline V gene (reference sequence). V lost 2 bases, J lost 6 bases, and 12 bases stayed unmatched. This CDR3 has 16 amino acids. The CDR3 reads CSARPRLARHAGELFF. The CDR3 nucleotides read TGCAGTGCTAGACCCCGACTAGCCCGACACGCCGGGGAGCTGTTTTTT.

This clonotype was recorded at least ten times. This sequence joins TRBV24-1 and TRBJ2-1; D possibly uses TRBD1 or TRBD2 (6 bases each). Per germline, CDR1 KGHDR and CDR2 SFDVKD. The length of the CDR3 is 14 residues. The V end was cut by 6 bases, the J end by 7 bases, with 15 bases between. DNA for the CDR3: TGTGCCACCAGTCCCCAACGGAGGGGGAATGAGCAGTTCTTC. Encoded protein: CATSPQRRGNEQFF.